The clone carrying this T cell receptor beta chain was observed a handful of times. The target antigen is unknown. These data come from a study of T cells after yellow fever vaccination. Findings and limits, study-wide: When the response was secondary, it was weaker but reached its peak faster, day 5 versus 15. Clonotype sharing between CD4 and CD8 compartments was small. There was a possibility that FACS-sorted repertoires contained abundant clonotypes contaminating from the bulk population.

Production of TCR cDNA was by 5'RACE template switching, which also added a universal primer site and UMIs. TCRdb used MiXCR to reprocess the 5' RACE reads, holding one entry per CDR3 protein. Counted here are about 320,000 distinct CDR3 sequences, approximately 4% occurring once; the ten biggest clones make up 15% to 20%. The material was PBMCs, obtained 15 days after the yellow fever booster vaccination. This TCR derives from a man aged 18 to 29 who received the YFV17D yellow fever vaccine.

The CDR3 sequence is CASSFRGMGTGELFF. As DNA, the CDR3 is TGTGCCAGCAGTTTTAGGGGTATGGGCACCGGGGAGCTGTTTTTT. The rearrangement links TRBV28 to TRBJ2-2; a possible D gene is TRBD1 (5 bases). The CDR3 has 15 residues. CDR1 is MDHEN, CDR2 SYDVKM, per germline. The V gene lost 3 bases and the J gene lost 4 bases, with 12 bases spanning the gap.